This T cell receptor (beta chain) came from a study of technical replicates of blood from a handful of donors. Profiled with immunoSEQ multiplex PCR; TCRdb holds only in-frame clones, not every one. In the table there are 85,000 to 100,000 clones, about 94% of which are singletons. There are 15 residues in the CDR3. The V and J ends lost 0 bases and 3 bases, in that order; junction bases with no gene match: 5. CDR1 is SQVTM and CDR2 is ANQGSEA in the germline V gene. Sequencing was done on a sample of T cells isolated from PBMCs. The rearrangement uses TRBV29-1 and TRBJ2-3, with 8 bases fitting TRBD2. The clonotype comes from a human donor in good health. CDR3 amino acids: CSVEDRPSGTDTQYF. The CDR3 bases are TGCAGCGTTGAAGATCGGCCTAGCGGGACAGATACGCAGTATTTT.